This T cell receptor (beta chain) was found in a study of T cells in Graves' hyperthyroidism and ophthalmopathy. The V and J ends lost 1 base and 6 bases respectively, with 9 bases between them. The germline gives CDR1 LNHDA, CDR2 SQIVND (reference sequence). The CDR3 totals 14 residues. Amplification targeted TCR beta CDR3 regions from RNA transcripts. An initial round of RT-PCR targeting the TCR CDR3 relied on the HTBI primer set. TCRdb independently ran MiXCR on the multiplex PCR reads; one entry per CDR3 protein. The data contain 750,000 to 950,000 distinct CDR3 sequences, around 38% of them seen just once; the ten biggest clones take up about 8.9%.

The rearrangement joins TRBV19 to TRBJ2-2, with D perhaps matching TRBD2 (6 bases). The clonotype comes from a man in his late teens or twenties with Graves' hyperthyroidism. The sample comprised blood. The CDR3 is CASSIVAGSGELFF. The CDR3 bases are TGTGCCAGTAGTATAGTCGCGGGGTCCGGGGAGCTGTTTTTT.